The entry below gives a single T cell receptor (beta chain) sequence along with its context. Its binding antigen is unknown. The sample holds no much larger clone one base away, and base qualities are not on file. The record originates from a study of T cells in Graves' hyperthyroidism and ophthalmopathy (dated by TCRdb to between 2018 and 2020). Background for the entire study: Peripheral blood was collected at initial diagnosis, before any treatment. TCR V-J signatures able to tell the groups apart were searched for in a discovery cohort of 95 to 100 patients, of whom roughly 42 had Graves' ophthalmopathy and 57 had stable Graves' hyperthyroidism. Whether ophthalmopathy could be predicted prospectively was tested in an independent validation cohort made up of approximately 19 hyperthyroidism patients plus 17 patients who later progressed to ophthalmopathy. The 75 to 100 discovery patients were divided at random into training and test sets in a 7:3 ratio. In more than 5 Graves' hyperthyroidism patients, the study also compared T-cell repertoires from thyroid tissue with T-cell repertoires from blood. Once sampling was done, hyperthyroidism patients were given methimazole at a starting dose of 30 mg daily, whereas ophthalmopathy patients were given high-dose intravenous methylprednisolone. According to the paper, TCR Vbeta CDR3 sequencing was carried out on some 140 peripheral blood samples, which came from 40 to 45 ophthalmopathy, approximately 72 hyperthyroidism and approximately 17 progressor patients.

Amplification of TCR beta CDR3 regions was carried out from RNA transcripts. For the first round of RT-PCR on the TCR CDR3, the HTBI primer set was used together with the Qiagen OneStep RT-PCR kit. Libraries were constructed in a second round of multiplex PCR, after which size selection and purification were carried out. The libraries were sequenced on an Illumina HiSeq2000 using paired-end 100 bp reads. The study's own analysis went as follows. SOAPnuke was used to process the raw data, with reads discarded if the reads contained adapters or uncalled bases, had a mean Phred below 15, or lacked an exact constant-primer or identifier match. High-quality paired reads were merged using COPE v1.2.5, and each unique nucleotide sequence was defined as a clonotype. Clonotypes were aligned to IMGT TRBV, TRBD and TRBJ reference segments using MiTCR v1.1. The analysis included only V-J combinations with a frequency above 0.0001, which together covered 99% to 99.2% of the repertoires. The TCS score was defined as the ratio of F50 (clonal expansion) to E x V (chaos), calculated using BLOSUM62-based TCRdist between CDR3 peptides within each V-J. Welch's t-statistics and random forest reduced around 520 V-J features to 13, which were used in a naive Bayes classifier (R e1071). The raw public data were reprocessed by TCRdb itself: fastp quality trimming at Q25, MiXCR clonotype calling, in-frame beta chains only. All rows with the same CDR3 protein become a single entry with the most common DNA and genes. The V and J calls and clone size come from TCRdb's table, not from the authors' own analysis. The sample includes some 500,000 distinct CDR3 sequences, with around 24% observed a single time. 11% of the sample lies in the top ten.

The trim is 8 bases for V and 1 base for J, with a gap of 14 bases between the germline ends. Measured from the cysteine to the phenylalanine, the CDR3 is 14 residues long. This entry keeps only the CDR3 DNA: 42 bases, framed from base 1. Ophthalmopathy patients had moderately to severely active disease, Clinical Activity Score of at least 3, NOSPECS grade of at least 4, and duration under 3 months. Exclusion was applied to patients with uncontrolled infections, other autoimmune diseases, pregnancy or lactation. Diagnoses were based on clinical symptoms, serum thyroxine and TRAb, thyroid ultrasound and orbital computed tomography. PBMCs were isolated from 7.5 to 10 ml of fresh peripheral blood by Ficoll-Paque density gradient centrifugation. Total RNA was extracted with Trizol reagent, and quality was checked on an Agilent 2100 Bioanalyzer. Overall study outcomes, separate from this receptor: A model built on a 13 V-J signature distinguished ophthalmopathy from stable hyperthyroidism, reaching roughly 88% sensitivity and around 82% specificity in cross-validation and 80%/75% in testing. Most expanded thyroid clonotypes (frequency above 0.001) were also detected in blood, a finding suggesting that blood repertoires may reflect thyroid immune responses. In validation, the model predicted progression to ophthalmopathy a median of roughly six months before onset, with roughly 68% sensitivity and around 76% specificity. No statistical method was used to set the sample size in advance, and investigators knew the group allocation.

The chain joins TRBV12-3 or TRBV12-4 to TRBJ2-5, with the D gene not confidently named. The sequence came from a woman aged 25 to 39 with Graves' ophthalmopathy. Input material: blood. The DNA sequence follows: TGTGCCAGCGGATCGAGTTTCATCCAAGAGACCCAGTACTTC. Translated, this is CASGSSFIQETQYF.